The entry below gives a single T cell receptor (beta chain) sequence along with its context. This CDR3 is built from 14 residues. Germline lookup yields CDR1 LGHDT and CDR2 YNNKEL (reference sequence). J lost 2 bases, V lost 4 bases, and 1 base had no gene match. TCR beta chains were sequenced at survey level with immunoSEQ. TCRdb's copy holds only in-frame clones and misses some; the assay was immunoSEQ multiplex PCR. The top ten clones hold about 10% of a sample with some 48,000 clones, roughly 93% of them seen once. This sequence joins TRBV3-1 (or the pseudogene TRBV3-2) and TRBJ2-1, with TRBD2 matching over 8 bases. The TCR sequence derives from a man aged 40-49 years with rheumatoid arthritis. Sample: PBMCs. The CDR3 coding sequence is TGTGCCAGCAGCCTGGGACTAGCCTACAATGAGCAGTTCTTC. It translates to CASSLGLAYNEQFF.